The rows below give T cell receptor beta chains drawn from one sample of a study of blood T cell repertoires in COVID-19. TCRdb keeps only in-frame clones here, not all; method: immunoSEQ multiplex PCR. This sample has roughly 290,000 clones, with roughly 88% found just once. The material sequenced was PBMCs or T cells enriched from blood (not recorded which). Source of these receptors: a man younger than 45 who had recovered from COVID-19. CDR3s include the opening cysteine and the closing phenylalanine or tryptophan. D genes are given only for firm matches. Expanded clones are given a class, and other clones once, few, many or no size at all.

d_gene	v_gene	j_gene	abundance	CDR3nt	CDR3aa
TRBD2	TRBV19	TRBJ2-2	-	TGTGCCAGTAGTACGGGAGGGAACACCGGGGAGCTGTTTTTT	CASSTGGNTGELFF
-	TRBV5-1	TRBJ2-1	-	TGCGCCAGCAGCCCGGACAATGAGCAGTTCTTC	CASSPDNEQFF
-	TRBV6-5	TRBJ1-1	few	TGTGCCAGCAGTTACCAAATGAACACTGAAGCTTTCTTT	CASSYQMNTEAFF
TRBD2	TRBV9	TRBJ2-3	once	TGTGCCAGCAGCCCCCCAGCGGGACTCACAGATACGCAGTATTTT	CASSPPAGLTDTQYF
-	TRBV5-6	TRBJ1-1	-	TGTGCCAGCAGCTTGGCCCCAGCTGAAGCTTTCTTT	CASSLAPAEAFF
TRBD1	TRBV28	TRBJ1-1	-	TGTGCCAGTGAAATCGGACAGGGATACACTGAAGCTTTCTTT	CASEIGQGYTEAFF
-	TRBV9	TRBJ2-1	once	TGTGCCAGCAGCGTAGTATTTGGTGGCAGGGGATCCCTCAATGAGCAGTTCTTC	CASSVVFGGRGSLNEQFF
-	TRBV5-5	TRBJ1-5	-	TGTGCCAGCAGCTTGACGGGAATTAGGAATCAGCCCCAGCATTTT	CASSLTGIRNQPQHF
TRBD2	TRBV7-2	TRBJ2-3	-	TGTGCCAGCAGCTTAGCCGGACTAGTCACAGATACGCAGTATTTT	CASSLAGLVTDTQYF
-	TRBV27	TRBJ1-2	-	TGTGCCAGCGGATGGACAGACACTAACTATGGCTACACCTTC	CASGWTDTNYGYTF
TRBD2	TRBV6-5	TRBJ2-7	-	TGTGCCAGCAGTTACGCGGGGGGTGCTGGTTACGAGCAGTACTTC	CASSYAGGAGYEQYF
TRBD1	TRBV19	TRBJ1-6	-	TGTGCCAGTAGTATAGGAAGCCGACAGGGCCGTAATTCACCCCTCCACTTT	CASSIGSRQGRNSPLHF